Included here is one T cell receptor beta chain sequence, with context. The sample originates from a study of blood T cell repertoires in COVID-19. Study as a whole: The United States, Italy and Spain supplied acute and convalescent COVID-19 samples.

Everyone who took part was about 18 to 89 years old, and they came from about two dozen US areas. In assigning cohorts, the study relied on participant-reported clinical history. Germline V gives CDR1 SNHLY, CDR2 FYNNEI. The V end lost 6 bases, the J end lost 0 bases, and 12 bases lay between the germline ends. This CDR3 has 15 amino acids. Assay used: immunoSEQ multiplex PCR; TCRdb lists only in-frame clones, some missing. The sample carries approximately 450,000 clones, roughly 85% recorded once. The chain is built from TRBV2 and TRBJ2-1; D is possibly TRBD2 (5 bases). The receptor's source is a young woman with acute COVID-19. The sequenced sample was PBMCs or T cells enriched from blood (not recorded which). The CDR3 DNA reads as TGTGCCAGCAGGAGAAGGACTGGCTCCTACAATGAGCAGTTCTTC. As protein: CASRRRTGSYNEQFF.